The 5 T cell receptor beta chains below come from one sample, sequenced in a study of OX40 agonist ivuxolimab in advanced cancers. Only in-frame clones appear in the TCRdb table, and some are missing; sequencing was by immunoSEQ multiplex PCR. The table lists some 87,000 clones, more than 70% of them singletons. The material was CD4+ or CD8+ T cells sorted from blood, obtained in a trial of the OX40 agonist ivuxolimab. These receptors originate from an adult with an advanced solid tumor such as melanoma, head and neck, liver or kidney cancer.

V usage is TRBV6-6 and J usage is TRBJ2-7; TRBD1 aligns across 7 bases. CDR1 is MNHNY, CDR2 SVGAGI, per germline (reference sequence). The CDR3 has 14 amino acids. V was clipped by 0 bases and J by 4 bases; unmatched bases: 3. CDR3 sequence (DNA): TGTGCCAGCAGTTACTCTAAGGGGGCTTACGAGCAGTACTTC. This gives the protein CASSYSKGAYEQYF.

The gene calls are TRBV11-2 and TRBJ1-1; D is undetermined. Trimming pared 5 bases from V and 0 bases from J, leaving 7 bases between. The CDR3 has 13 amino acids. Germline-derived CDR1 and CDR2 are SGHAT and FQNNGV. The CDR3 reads CASSHLLNTEAFF. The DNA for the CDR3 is TGTGCCAGCAGCCACCTTTTGAACACTGAAGCTTTCTTT.

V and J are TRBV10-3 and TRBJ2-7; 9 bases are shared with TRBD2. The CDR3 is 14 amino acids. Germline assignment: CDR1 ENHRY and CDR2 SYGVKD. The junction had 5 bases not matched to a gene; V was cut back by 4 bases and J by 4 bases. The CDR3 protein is CAISGGLAQYEQYF. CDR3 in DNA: TGTGCCATCAGTGGGGGACTAGCCCAATACGAGCAGTACTTC.

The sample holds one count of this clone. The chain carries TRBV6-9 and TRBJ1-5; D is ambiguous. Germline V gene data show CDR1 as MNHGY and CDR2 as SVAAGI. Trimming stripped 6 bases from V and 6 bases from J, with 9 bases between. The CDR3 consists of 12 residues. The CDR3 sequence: CASRGRGQPQHF. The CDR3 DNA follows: TGTGCCAGCAGGGGTCGGGGTCAGCCCCAGCATTTT.

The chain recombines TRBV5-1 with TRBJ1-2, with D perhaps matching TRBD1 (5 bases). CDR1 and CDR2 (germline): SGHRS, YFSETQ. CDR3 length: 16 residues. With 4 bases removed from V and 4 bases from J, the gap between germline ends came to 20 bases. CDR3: CASSPSGGDGFYGYTF. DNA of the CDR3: TGCGCCAGCAGCCCCTCGGGGGGGGACGGATTCTATGGCTACACCTTC.